The T cell receptor (beta chain) under discussion was sequenced for a study of shared clonotypes between healthy human individuals. The study's findings and limits: In this cohort, only blood was sampled, and tissue repertoires likely differ.

The repertoire was sequenced with immunoSEQ multiplex PCR; TCRdb's copy has only in-frame clones and lacks some. This table has approximately 470,000 clones, 81% appearing once. The CDR3 runs to 19 residues. Germline CDR1 and CDR2: MNHEY and SMNVEV (reference sequence). V lost 5 bases to trimming and J lost 4 bases; unmatched junction nucleotides: 17. With regard to this clone: What it binds is not known.

Sample: PBMCs. V gene TRBV27 combines with J gene TRBJ2-6, with TRBD1 matching 7 bases. The receptor was isolated from a woman aged 40 to 55 in good health. Some clones in this sample may be carry-over from other donors' samples. The CDR3 loop reads CASSILSGTDLRGANVLTF. CDR3 DNA: TGTGCCAGCAGTATCTTGTCGGGGACAGATCTCAGAGGGGCCAACGTCCTGACTTTC.